This T cell receptor beta chain was identified during a study of T cells after yellow fever vaccination (dated by TCRdb to the late 2010s). Describing the broader study: The SMART-Seq v4 Ultra Low Input RNA kit was used to prepare libraries from fractions with low cell numbers. Bulk TCR alpha and beta repertoires were sequenced longitudinally to track T-cell clones before and after primary and booster YFV17D yellow fever vaccination. Two healthy male donors, one aged 18 to 30 and one aged 30 to 40 years, made up the cohort. Blood was drawn at multiple timepoints before and after primary and secondary immunization, with bulk PBMC replicates and cell subsets isolated. Summary of the overall study and its limitations: Computational filtering was needed because FACS-sorted repertoires could contain abundant contaminating clonotypes from the bulk population. Compared with the primary T-cell response, the secondary T-cell response was weaker but faster, peaking on day 5 rather than day 15. Most clones expanded after primary vaccination were re-detected after the booster (96% of CD4 and 88% of CD8), suggesting broad memory maintenance. Only a couple of donors were included in the study, so the extent to which the findings can be generalized is limited. A small share of clonotypes occurred in both CD4 and CD8 compartments, likely arising from convergent recombination.

TCR cDNA was synthesized by 5'RACE template switching, through which a universal primer site and unique molecular identifiers were introduced. Priming of cDNA synthesis was performed from both the TCR alpha and TCR beta constant segments. Libraries were amplified in two PCR steps, with sample barcodes and sequencing adapters added in the second step. Sequencing of libraries was done on Illumina HiSeq 2500 (2x100 bp) or NovaSeq (2x150 bp). Under the source paper's analysis protocol: Reads were demultiplexed and collapsed into UMI consensus sequences with MIGEC, and V(D)J alignment was performed with MiXCR. Vaccine-responding clonotypes were defined with edgeR using replicate PBMC samples, requiring FDR below 0.01 and a log2 fold change above 5 up to day 15. CD4 or CD8 identity was assigned to each bulk clonotype according to whether the clonotype was present at higher abundance in the sequenced CD4 repertoire or the sequenced CD8 repertoire. TCRdb trimmed the raw reads at Q25, called clones with MiXCR and kept productive beta chains. Rows matching on CDR3 protein sequence are summarized as one entry with the most common DNA and genes. TCRdb, not the authors, supplied the V and J calls. The sample has tens of thousands of distinct CDR3 sequences on record, more than 5.5% of them singletons. The ten largest make up around 32% of the sample.

V is pruned by 7 bases and J by 0 bases, leaving 7 bases of the junction without a gene match. From the germline V gene, CDR1 is ENHRY and CDR2 is SYGVKD. The CDR3 covers 16 residues, taking in both the cysteine and the phenylalanine. Only the CDR3 DNA stays, 48 bases, in frame from base 1. Sample treatment or condition, as interpreted from the label and publication: live attenuated yellow fever vaccine strain. A standard Ficoll-Paque protocol was used to isolate PBMCs from peripheral blood. Dynabeads CD4 and CD8 positive selection kits were used to isolate CD4 and CD8 T-cell fractions. RNA was extracted with TriZol from bulk PBMCs, CD4 and CD8 fractions, and dextramer-positive and dextramer-negative fractions. This clonotype has ten or more counts. Its antigen remains unidentified. Nothing much larger sits one base from this clone, and base qualities are not available.

The V and J segments used are TRBV10-3 and TRBJ2-5, with 11 bases matching TRBD2. The receptor's source is a man younger than 30 who received the YFV17D yellow fever vaccine. This sample comprised CD8+ T cells sorted from PBMCs, obtained around 5 days after the first yellow fever vaccination. The bases are TGTGCCATCACTAGCGGGGGGCTAACGTACCAAGAGACCCAGTACTTC. It codes for CAITSGGLTYQETQYF.